These 16 T cell receptor beta chains came from one sample sequenced in a study of shared clonotypes between healthy human individuals. Measured with immunoSEQ multiplex PCR; TCRdb has only the in-frame clones, and not every one. Of roughly 760,000 clones listed, 74% were seen once; the top ten hold roughly 1.7%. Specimen: memory CD4+ T cells sorted from blood. Subset of the sample: CD45RA-negative fraction. Source of these receptors: a woman aged 25 to 39 in good health.

J is TRBJ1-4 and V is TRBV7-9; a weak D match, TRBD1 (6 bases). Germline lookup yields CDR1 SEHNR and CDR2 FQNEAQ (reference sequence). The CDR3 has 16 residues. Trimming removed 1 base from V and 5 bases from J, with 14 bases in between. CDR3 residues: CASSLVQGTTNEKLFF. The DNA for the CDR3 is TGTGCCAGCAGCTTAGTGCAGGGGACGACAAATGAAAAACTGTTTTTT.

The chain recombines TRBV6-1 with TRBJ1-5; no clear D. Germline V gene data show CDR1 as MNHNS and CDR2 as SASEGT. The length of the CDR3 is 14 residues. The V gene lost 4 bases and the J gene lost 6 bases, with 13 bases spanning the gap. The CDR3 spells CASSGGRPGQPQHF. For the CDR3, the DNA is TGTGCCAGCAGTGGCGGGCGCCCGGGTCAGCCCCAGCATTTT.

This clone was counted between two and nine times. The rearrangement uses TRBV5-1 and TRBJ2-1; D is ambiguous. V lost 0 bases, J lost 10 bases, and 11 bases lay in between. This CDR3 is 13 amino acids long. CDR1 and CDR2 (germline): SGHRS, YFSETQ. The CDR3, as DNA: TGCGCCAGCAGCTTGGGTGAAATCCCCGAGCAGTTCTTC. Protein sequence: CASSLGEIPEQFF. Variable domain in full (rest from reference TRBV5-1 and TRBJ2-1): KAGVTQTPRYLIKTRGQQVTLSCSPISGHRSVSWYQQTPGQGLQFLFEYFSETQRNKGNFPGRFSGRQFSNSRSEMNVSTLELGDSALYLCASSLGEIPEQFFGPGTRLTVL.

This chain joins TRBV7-2 and TRBJ2-3, with 8 nucleotides matching TRBD2. Trimming removed 5 bases from V and 0 bases from J; junction bases left unmatched: 4. This CDR3 contains 15 residues. Germline lookup yields CDR1 SGHTA and CDR2 FQGNSA. The CDR3: CASSPGGLSTDTQYF. For the CDR3, the DNA is TGTGCCAGCAGCCCGGGAGGGTTGAGCACAGATACGCAGTATTTT.

The V and J genes are TRBV7-7 and TRBJ2-3, with 8 bases fitting TRBD1. This CDR3 is 15 amino acids long. Germline CDR1 reads SSHAT; CDR2 reads FNYEAQ (reference sequence). V was pared by 6 bases and J by 0 bases, with 5 bases of the junction left unmatched. For the CDR3, the DNA is TGTGCCAGCAGTAAAGGACAGGGCAGCACAGATACGCAGTATTTT. It specifies CASSKGQGSTDTQYF.

The CDR3: CASSSRPGVHEQYF. The CDR3 DNA is TGTGCCAGCAGCTCCCGCCCAGGGGTCCACGAGCAGTACTTC. This chain connects TRBV7-2 to TRBJ2-7, with a possible D match to TRBD1 (6 bases). The length of the CDR3 is 14 residues. Germline V gene lookup returns CDR1 SGHTA and CDR2 FQGNSA. Between the trimmed V and J ends, which lost 4 bases and 5 bases, there was a span of 15 bases.

This rearrangement joins TRBV6-6 to TRBJ2-7, with 7 bases that match TRBD2. This CDR3 spans 15 amino acids. After removal of 8 bases from V and 4 bases from J, the junction contained 14 bases not matched to a gene. Germline lookup yields CDR1 MNHNY and CDR2 SVGAGI (reference sequence). CDR3 DNA: TGTGCCAGCGGGTTAACAGGCCTGGGGGGGTACGAGCAGTACTTC. Translation: CASGLTGLGGYEQYF.

This clone was detected ten times or more. This chain uses TRBV5-1 with TRBJ1-1, with D tentatively TRBD1 (5 bases). Germline V lookup: CDR1 SGHRS, CDR2 YFSETQ. The CDR3 consists of 15 residues. Trimming removed 4 bases from V and 4 bases from J, with 17 bases in between. The CDR3 here is CASSQDGRRGTEAFF. Here the CDR3 DNA reads TGCGCCAGCAGCCAGGACGGACGGAGGGGCACTGAAGCTTTCTTT.

Written as DNA, the CDR3 is TGTGCCAGCAGTGATGGACTTGGACAGGGGAGTTATGGCTACACCTTC. Its protein is CASSDGLGQGSYGYTF. The rearrangement joins TRBV6-1 to TRBJ1-2; 9 nucleotides align to TRBD1. The V gene's germline CDR1 is MNHNS and CDR2 SASEGT. The CDR3 is made up of 16 amino acids. V gave up 3 bases and J gave up 5 bases; unmatched junction bases: 10.

The chain employs TRBV7-2 and TRBJ1-5; TRBD1 is a possible D gene (5 bases). The length of the CDR3 is 14 residues. Trimming stripped 3 bases from V and 0 bases from J, with 6 bases between. Per the germline V gene, CDR1 is SGHTA and CDR2 is FQGNSA. The DNA for the CDR3 is TGTGCCAGCAGCTTGACAGCTAGCAATCAGCCCCAGCATTTT. Amino acids: CASSLTASNQPQHF.

The chain joins TRBV5-1 to TRBJ2-7; 10 nucleotides agree with TRBD2. The CDR3 contains 17 residues. The J segment lost 2 bases and the V segment lost 0 bases, leaving 8 bases of the junction unmatched. Per germline, CDR1 SGHRS and CDR2 YFSETQ. The CDR3 loop reads CASSLGGLAEGAYEQYF. The CDR3 DNA sequence: TGCGCCAGCAGCTTGGGAGGACTAGCGGAGGGGGCCTACGAGCAGTACTTC. Together with reference TRBV5-1 and TRBJ2-7, the CDR3 gives the full variable domain: KAGVTQTPRYLIKTRGQQVTLSCSPISGHRSVSWYQQTPGQGLQFLFEYFSETQRNKGNFPGRFSGRQFSNSRSEMNVSTLELGDSALYLCASSLGGLAEGAYEQYFGPGTRLTVT.

V is TRBV28 and J is TRBJ1-5; TRBD1 matches 8 bases. This CDR3 comprises 14 residues. Trimming took 4 bases from V and 5 from J; bases not matched to a gene: 4. Germline CDR1 MDHEN, CDR2 SYDVKM. In DNA form, the CDR3 reads TGTGCCAGCAGTTCCCCGACAGGGGATCAGCCCCAGCATTTT. Protein product: CASSSPTGDQPQHF.

This clone was observed a handful of times. The chain recombines TRBV28 with TRBJ1-5; D is perhaps TRBD1 (5 bases). The CDR3 is 14 residues long. V lost 5 bases to trimming and J lost 2 bases, with 10 bases between them. In germline, CDR1 is MDHEN, CDR2 SYDVKM. The CDR3, as DNA: TGTGCCAGCAGTGCGGGGGTGGGCAATCAGCCCCAGCATTTT. It yields the protein CASSAGVGNQPQHF.

The CDR3 here is CASNSPGTINEKLFF. The CDR3 DNA sequence: TGTGCCAGTAACTCGCCCGGGACAATTAATGAAAAACTGTTTTTT. The gene calls are TRBV19 and TRBJ1-4; tentatively, D is TRBD1 (6 bases). Germline lookup yields CDR1 LNHDA and CDR2 SQIVND (reference sequence). The CDR3 sequence is 15 residues long. V dropped 7 bases and J dropped 4 bases, with 16 bases sitting between them.

This clone was recorded a few times. This CDR3 is also generated by other DNA sequences in the sample. This chain connects TRBV5-1 to TRBJ2-7; D is perhaps TRBD1 (5 bases). Between the trimmed V and J ends, which lost 4 bases and 3 bases, there was a span of 8 bases. Germline V gene data show CDR1 as SGHRS and CDR2 as YFSETQ. This CDR3 comprises 12 residues. CDR3 DNA: TGCGCCAGCAGCAGAGACAGCTACGAGCAGTACTTC. Translated, it gives CASSRDSYEQYF.

V usage is TRBV6-6 and J usage is TRBJ1-2; TRBD1 aligns across 7 bases. The germline CDR1 and CDR2 sequences are MNHNY and SVGAGI (reference sequence). V lost 6 bases to trimming and J lost 7 bases; unmatched junction nucleotides: 8. The CDR3 is made up of 13 amino acids. The CDR3 DNA reads as TGTGCCAGCAGGACGGACAGGAAGTTTGGCTACACCTTC. This translates into CASRTDRKFGYTF.